A selection of T cell receptor beta chains follows, all from one sample in a study of blood T cells in healthy people across ages. TCRdb re-derived calls from the 5' RACE reads in MiXCR, one entry per CDR3 protein. The table lists roughly 800,000 distinct CDR3 sequences, roughly 25% of them singletons. Separately, the same data were catalogued under a study of T cells of mothers and their children.

Sequenced material: blood. These receptors all stem from a boy aged 10-17 years in good health. Both conserved end residues are part of each CDR3. A D gene is named only where the DNA matches it firmly. Clone size is shown for a subset of rows, as once, few, many or a class of expanded clone.

clone size: NA
CDR3 length: 15
J gene: TRBJ1-1
V gene: TRBV4-3
D gene: NA
CDR3 protein: CASSQERAQASEAFF
CDR3 DNA: TGCGCCAGCAGCCAAGAGAGGGCCCAGGCTTCTGAAGCTTTCTTT

clone size: NA
CDR3 length: 14
J gene: TRBJ2-7
V gene: TRBV20-1
D gene: NA
CDR3 protein: CSAHTGPSSYEQYF
CDR3 DNA: TGCAGTGCTCATACGGGTCCTAGCTCCTACGAGCAGTACTTC

clone size: NA
CDR3 length: 18
J gene: TRBJ2-3
V gene: TRBV5-1
D gene: NA
CDR3 protein: CASSLEGLASISTDTQYF
CDR3 DNA: TGCGCCAGCAGCTTGGAGGGTCTAGCGTCCATTAGCACAGATACGCAGTATTTT

clone size: NA
CDR3 length: 16
J gene: TRBJ2-2
V gene: TRBV12-3/TRBV12-4
D gene: TRBD1
CDR3 protein: CASSSGTARNIGELFF
CDR3 DNA: TGTGCCAGCAGTTCCGGGACAGCAAGAAATATCGGGGAGCTGTTTTTT

clone size: NA
CDR3 length: 16
J gene: TRBJ2-1
V gene: TRBV4-1
D gene: TRBD2
CDR3 protein: CASSPDGLADDNEQFF
CDR3 DNA: TGCGCCAGCAGCCCCGACGGACTAGCGGACGACAATGAGCAGTTCTTC

clone size: few
CDR3 length: 14
J gene: TRBJ1-1
V gene: TRBV20-1
D gene: NA
CDR3 protein: CSAPLNPGNTEAFF
CDR3 DNA: TGCAGTGCTCCCTTGAATCCTGGAAACACTGAAGCTTTCTTT

clone size: NA
CDR3 length: 12
J gene: TRBJ1-6
V gene: TRBV12-3/TRBV12-4
D gene: NA
CDR3 protein: CASQGRNSPLHF
CDR3 DNA: TGTGCCAGCCAGGGAAGAAATTCACCCCTCCACTTT

clone size: many
CDR3 length: 14
J gene: TRBJ2-5
V gene: TRBV4-1
D gene: TRBD1
CDR3 protein: CASSQGTGVETQYF
CDR3 DNA: TGCGCCAGCAGCCAAGGGACAGGGGTGGAGACCCAGTACTTC

clone size: few
CDR3 length: 16
J gene: TRBJ2-1
V gene: TRBV7-2
D gene: TRBD2
CDR3 protein: CASSSFGGGGTNEQFF
CDR3 DNA: TGTGCCAGCAGCTCATTTGGTGGCGGGGGGACCAATGAGCAGTTCTTC

clone size: NA
CDR3 length: 15
J gene: TRBJ2-7
V gene: TRBV10-3
D gene: NA
CDR3 protein: CAISDYSLSTYEQYF
CDR3 DNA: TGTGCCATCAGTGATTACAGTCTTTCAACCTACGAGCAGTACTTC

clone size: few
CDR3 length: 16
J gene: TRBJ2-3
V gene: TRBV28
D gene: TRBD2
CDR3 protein: CASISLSGRSTDTQYF
CDR3 DNA: TGTGCCAGCATCTCCCTCAGCGGGAGGTCGACAGATACGCAGTATTTT

clone size: NA
CDR3 length: 15
J gene: TRBJ1-2
V gene: TRBV9
D gene: NA
CDR3 protein: CASSVSGTGLDGYTF
CDR3 DNA: TGTGCCAGCAGCGTGTCAGGAACGGGTCTTGATGGCTACACCTTC

clone size: few
CDR3 length: 15
J gene: TRBJ2-1
V gene: TRBV20-1
D gene: TRBD2
CDR3 protein: CSPGPGLADYNEQFF
CDR3 DNA: TGCAGCCCTGGACCGGGACTAGCGGATTACAATGAGCAGTTCTTC

clone size: NA
CDR3 length: 14
J gene: TRBJ1-2
V gene: TRBV3-1
D gene: NA
CDR3 protein: CASSQLQGGDGYTF
CDR3 DNA: TGTGCCAGCAGCCAACTACAGGGCGGGGATGGCTACACCTTC

clone size: few
CDR3 length: 15
J gene: TRBJ1-1
V gene: TRBV29-1
D gene: TRBD1
CDR3 protein: CSVRVVGQGGTEAFF
CDR3 DNA: TGCAGCGTGCGAGTGGTTGGACAGGGAGGAACTGAAGCTTTCTTT

clone size: NA
CDR3 length: 13
J gene: TRBJ1-1
V gene: TRBV7-2
D gene: TRBD1
CDR3 protein: CASSSLDRGEAFF
CDR3 DNA: TGTGCCAGCAGCTCCTTGGACAGGGGTGAAGCTTTCTTT

clone size: NA
CDR3 length: 15
J gene: TRBJ2-1
V gene: TRBV5-4
D gene: NA
CDR3 protein: CASSSDLGGENEQFF
CDR3 DNA: TGTGCCAGCAGTTCCGACTTGGGGGGTGAGAATGAGCAGTTCTTC